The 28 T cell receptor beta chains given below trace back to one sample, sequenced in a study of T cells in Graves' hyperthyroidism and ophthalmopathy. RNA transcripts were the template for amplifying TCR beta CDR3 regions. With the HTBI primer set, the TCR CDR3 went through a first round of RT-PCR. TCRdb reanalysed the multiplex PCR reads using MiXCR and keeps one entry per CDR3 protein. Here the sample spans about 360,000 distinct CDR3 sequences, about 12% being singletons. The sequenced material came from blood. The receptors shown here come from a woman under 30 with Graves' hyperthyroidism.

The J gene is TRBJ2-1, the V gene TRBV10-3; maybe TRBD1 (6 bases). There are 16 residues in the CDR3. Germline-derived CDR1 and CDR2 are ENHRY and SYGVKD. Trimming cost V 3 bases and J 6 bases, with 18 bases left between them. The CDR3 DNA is TGTGCCATCAGTGAACCACAGGGTTTAGCCTCCAATGAGCAGTTCTTC. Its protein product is CAISEPQGLASNEQFF.

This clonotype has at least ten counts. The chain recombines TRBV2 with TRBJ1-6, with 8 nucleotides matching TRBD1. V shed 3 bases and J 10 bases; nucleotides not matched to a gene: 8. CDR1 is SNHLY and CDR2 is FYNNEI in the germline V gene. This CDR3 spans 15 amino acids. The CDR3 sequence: CASSDQGAVRSPLHF. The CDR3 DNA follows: TGTGCCAGCAGTGACCAGGGGGCAGTAAGATCACCCCTCCACTTT.

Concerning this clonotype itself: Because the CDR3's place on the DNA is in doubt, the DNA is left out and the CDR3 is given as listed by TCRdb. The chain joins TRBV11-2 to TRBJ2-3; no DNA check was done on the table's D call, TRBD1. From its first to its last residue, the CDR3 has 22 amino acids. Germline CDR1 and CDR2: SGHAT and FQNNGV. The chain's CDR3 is CASSRGTPYEQYFGPGTDTQYF.

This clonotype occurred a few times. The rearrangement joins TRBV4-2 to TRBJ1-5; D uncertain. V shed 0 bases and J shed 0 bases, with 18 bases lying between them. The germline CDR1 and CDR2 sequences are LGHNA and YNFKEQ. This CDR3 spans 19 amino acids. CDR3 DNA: TGTGCCAGCAGCCAAGATCTCGGATCCTTCCTGTATAGCAATCAGCCCCAGCATTTT. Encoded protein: CASSQDLGSFLYSNQPQHF.

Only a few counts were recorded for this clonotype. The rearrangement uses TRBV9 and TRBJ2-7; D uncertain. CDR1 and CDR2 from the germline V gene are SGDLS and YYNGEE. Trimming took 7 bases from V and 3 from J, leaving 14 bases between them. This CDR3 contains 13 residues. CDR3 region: CASGSLSNYEQYF. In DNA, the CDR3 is TGTGCCAGCGGGTCGTTGTCGAACTACGAGCAGTACTTC.

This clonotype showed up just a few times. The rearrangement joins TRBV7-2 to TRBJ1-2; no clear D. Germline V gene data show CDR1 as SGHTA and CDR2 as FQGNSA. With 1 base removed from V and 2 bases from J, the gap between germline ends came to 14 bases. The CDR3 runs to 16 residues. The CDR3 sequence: CASSLVSGPGNYGYTF. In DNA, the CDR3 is TGTGCCAGCAGCTTAGTGAGCGGCCCAGGAAACTATGGCTACACCTTC.

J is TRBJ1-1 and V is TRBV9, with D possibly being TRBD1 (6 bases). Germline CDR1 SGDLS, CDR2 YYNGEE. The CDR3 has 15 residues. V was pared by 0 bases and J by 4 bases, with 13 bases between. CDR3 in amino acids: CASSVEPGGRTEAFF. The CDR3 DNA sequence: TGTGCCAGCAGCGTAGAGCCCGGGGGCCGCACTGAAGCTTTCTTT. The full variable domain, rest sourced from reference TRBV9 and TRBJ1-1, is DSGVTQTPKHLITATGQRVTLRCSPRSGDLSVYWYQQSLDQGLQFLIQYYNGEERAKGNILERFSAQQFPDLHSELNLSSLELGDSALYFCASSVEPGGRTEAFFGQGTRLTVV.

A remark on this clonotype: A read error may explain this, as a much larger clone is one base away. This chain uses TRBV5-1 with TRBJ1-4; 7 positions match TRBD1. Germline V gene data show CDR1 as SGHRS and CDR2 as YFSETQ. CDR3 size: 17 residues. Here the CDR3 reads CAGSSGTDGPSNEKLFF. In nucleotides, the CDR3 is TGCGCCGGCAGCTCCGGGACAGACGGCCCCTCCAATGAAAAACTGTTTTTT.

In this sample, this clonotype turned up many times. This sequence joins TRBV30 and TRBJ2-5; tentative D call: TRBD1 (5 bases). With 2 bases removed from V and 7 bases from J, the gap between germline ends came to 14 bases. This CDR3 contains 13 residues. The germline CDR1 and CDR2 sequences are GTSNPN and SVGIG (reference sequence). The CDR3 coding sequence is TGTGCCTGGAGTCCTCAGGGCCTCGGGACCCAGTACTTC. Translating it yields CAWSPQGLGTQYF.

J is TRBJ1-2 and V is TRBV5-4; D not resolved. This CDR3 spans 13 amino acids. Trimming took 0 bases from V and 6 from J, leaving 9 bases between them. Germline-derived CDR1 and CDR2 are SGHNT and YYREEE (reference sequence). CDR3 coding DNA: TGTGCCAGCAGCTTGGCCCTACGCGATGGCTACACCTTC. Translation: CASSLALRDGYTF.

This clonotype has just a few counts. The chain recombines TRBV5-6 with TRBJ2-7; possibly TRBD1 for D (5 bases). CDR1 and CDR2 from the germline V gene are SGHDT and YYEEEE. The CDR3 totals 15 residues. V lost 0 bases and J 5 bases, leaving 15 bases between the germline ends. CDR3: CASSLGFGRANEQYF. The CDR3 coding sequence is TGTGCCAGCAGCTTGGGTTTCGGCAGGGCCAACGAGCAGTACTTC.

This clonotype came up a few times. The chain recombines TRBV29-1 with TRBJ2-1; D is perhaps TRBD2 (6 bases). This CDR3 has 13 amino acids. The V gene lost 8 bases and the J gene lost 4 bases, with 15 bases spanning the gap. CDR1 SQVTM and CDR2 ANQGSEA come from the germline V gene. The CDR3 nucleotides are TGCAGCTTTGCCGGGACTGCATACAATGAGCAGTTCTTC. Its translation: CSFAGTAYNEQFF.

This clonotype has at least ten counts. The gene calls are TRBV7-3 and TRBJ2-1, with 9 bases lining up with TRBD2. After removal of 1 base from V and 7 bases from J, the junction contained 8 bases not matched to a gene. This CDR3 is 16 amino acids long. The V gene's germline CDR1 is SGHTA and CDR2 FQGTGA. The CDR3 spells CASSLRAGGGGNEQFF. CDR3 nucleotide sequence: TGTGCCAGCAGCTTAAGGGCCGGCGGGGGGGGGAATGAGCAGTTCTTC.

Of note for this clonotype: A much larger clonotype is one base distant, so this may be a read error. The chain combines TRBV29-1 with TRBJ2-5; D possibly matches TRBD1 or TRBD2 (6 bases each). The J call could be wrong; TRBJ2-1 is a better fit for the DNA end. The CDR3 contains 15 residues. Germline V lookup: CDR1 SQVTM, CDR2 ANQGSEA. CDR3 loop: CSVENGQHIAGTQFF. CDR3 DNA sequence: TGCAGCGTTGAAAATGGACAGCACATCGCGGGGACCCAGTTCTTC.

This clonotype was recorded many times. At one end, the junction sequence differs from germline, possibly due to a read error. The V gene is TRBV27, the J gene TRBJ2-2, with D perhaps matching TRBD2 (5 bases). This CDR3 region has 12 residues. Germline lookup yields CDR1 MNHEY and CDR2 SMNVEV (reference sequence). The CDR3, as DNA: TGTGCCAGCAGTGCGACAATCGGGGAACTGTTTTTT. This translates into CASSATIGELFF.

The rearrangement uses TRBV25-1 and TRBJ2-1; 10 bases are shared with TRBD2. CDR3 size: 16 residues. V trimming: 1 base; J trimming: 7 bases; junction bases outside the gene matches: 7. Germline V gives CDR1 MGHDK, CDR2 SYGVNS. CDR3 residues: CASSEFKLAGINEQFF. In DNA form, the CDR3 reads TGTGCCAGCAGTGAATTTAAACTAGCGGGAATTAATGAGCAGTTCTTC.

The CDR3 DNA sequence: TGTGCCAGCAGTTCCACTAGAGATGAGCAGTTCTTC. Encoded protein: CASSSTRDEQFF. The J gene is TRBJ2-1, the V gene TRBV6-1; the D gene is possibly TRBD2 (5 bases). Trimming removed 5 bases from V and 8 bases from J, with 10 bases in between. Germline V gene data show CDR1 as MNHNS and CDR2 as SASEGT. The CDR3 is 12 amino acids.

This chain's CDR3 is CASSIDLSGGADEQFF. The CDR3 DNA is TGTGCCAGTAGTATAGATCTAAGCGGGGGGGCCGATGAGCAGTTCTTC. The chain carries TRBV19 and TRBJ2-1; 10 positions match TRBD2. The length of the CDR3 is 16 residues. Germline assignment: CDR1 LNHDA and CDR2 SQIVND (reference sequence). Trimming cost V 0 bases and J 8 bases; bases outside gene matches: 7.

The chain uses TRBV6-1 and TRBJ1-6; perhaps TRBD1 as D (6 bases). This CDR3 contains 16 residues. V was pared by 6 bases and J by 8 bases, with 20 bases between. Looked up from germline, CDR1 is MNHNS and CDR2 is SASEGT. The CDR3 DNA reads TGTGCCAGCAGGAAAGACAGGAACTTAATCGATTCACCCCTCCACTTT. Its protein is CASRKDRNLIDSPLHF.

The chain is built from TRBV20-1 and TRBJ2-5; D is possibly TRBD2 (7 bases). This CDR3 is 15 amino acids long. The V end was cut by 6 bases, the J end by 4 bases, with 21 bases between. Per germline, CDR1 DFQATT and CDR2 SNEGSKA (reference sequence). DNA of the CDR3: TGCAGTGCGGGCTACAGGGAGGGGAGGGGAGAGACCCAGTACTTC. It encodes CSAGYREGRGETQYF.

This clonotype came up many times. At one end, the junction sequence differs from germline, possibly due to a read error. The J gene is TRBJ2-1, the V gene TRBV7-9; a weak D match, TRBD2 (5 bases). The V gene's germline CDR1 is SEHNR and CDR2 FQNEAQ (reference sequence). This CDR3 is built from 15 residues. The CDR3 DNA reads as TGTGCCAGCAGCCCCGGGATGAGCTCCTACAGTGAGCAGTTCTTC. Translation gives CASSPGMSSYSEQFF.

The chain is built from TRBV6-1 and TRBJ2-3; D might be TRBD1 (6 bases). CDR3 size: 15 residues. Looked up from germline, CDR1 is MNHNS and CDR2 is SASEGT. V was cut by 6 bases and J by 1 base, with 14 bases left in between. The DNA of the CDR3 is TGTGCCAGCAGAGGGGGTAGTTCTGGCACAGATACGCAGTATTTT. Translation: CASRGGSSGTDTQYF.

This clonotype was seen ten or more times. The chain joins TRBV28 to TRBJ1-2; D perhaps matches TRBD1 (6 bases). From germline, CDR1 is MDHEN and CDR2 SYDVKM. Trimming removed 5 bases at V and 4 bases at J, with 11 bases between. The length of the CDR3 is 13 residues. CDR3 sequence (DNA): TGTGCCAGCAGTCCAACCAGGGGCTATGGCTACACCTTC. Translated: CASSPTRGYGYTF.

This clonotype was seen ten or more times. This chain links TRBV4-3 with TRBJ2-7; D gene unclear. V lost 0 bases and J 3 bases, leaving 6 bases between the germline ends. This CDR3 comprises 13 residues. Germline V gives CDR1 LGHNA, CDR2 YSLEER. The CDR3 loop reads CASSQDRIYEQYF. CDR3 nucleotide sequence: TGCGCCAGCAGCCAAGATCGCATCTACGAGCAGTACTTC.

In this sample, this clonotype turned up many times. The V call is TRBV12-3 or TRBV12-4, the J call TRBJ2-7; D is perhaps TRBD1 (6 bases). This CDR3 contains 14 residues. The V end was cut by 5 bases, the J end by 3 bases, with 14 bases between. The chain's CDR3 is CASSPRDIYYEQYF. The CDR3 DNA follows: TGTGCCAGCAGTCCCCGGGACATATACTACGAGCAGTACTTC.

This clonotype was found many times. As DNA, the CDR3 is TGTGCCAGCAGAGGTAGTCTGGTCGGTGAGCAGTTCTTC. Translated, it gives CASRGSLVGEQFF. V and J are TRBV12-3 or TRBV12-4 and TRBJ2-1; D uncertain. V lost 6 bases to trimming and J lost 9 bases, with 15 bases between them. This CDR3 spans 13 amino acids.

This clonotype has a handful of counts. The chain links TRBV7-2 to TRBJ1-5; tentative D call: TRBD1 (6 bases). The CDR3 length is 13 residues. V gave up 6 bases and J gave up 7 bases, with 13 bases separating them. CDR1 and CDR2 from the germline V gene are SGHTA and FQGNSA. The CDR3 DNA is TGTGCCAGCAGTCCAGGGGAGTACCAGCCCCAGCATTTT. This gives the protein CASSPGEYQPQHF.

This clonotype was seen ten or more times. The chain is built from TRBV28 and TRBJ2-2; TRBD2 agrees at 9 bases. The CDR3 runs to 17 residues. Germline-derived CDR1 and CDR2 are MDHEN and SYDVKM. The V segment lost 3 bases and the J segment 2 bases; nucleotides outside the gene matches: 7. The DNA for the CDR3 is TGTGCCAGCAGTTTCCCTAGCGGGGTTACCAACACCGGGGAGCTGTTTTTT. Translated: CASSFPSGVTNTGELFF.